This T cell receptor (beta chain) comes out of a study of shared clonotypes between healthy human individuals. Under the authors' procedure: Junction-only sequences without quality scores were provided by ImmunoSEQ, so filtering was different. TCRdb's table, derived via immunoSEQ multiplex PCR, lists solely in-frame clones and lacks some. The V and J calls and the clone size are those of that table, but D and trimming were determined from the DNA. Of hundreds of thousands of clones detected, 95% to 96% appear once; the ten largest clones hold less than 0.13%. The trim removed 0 bases at V and 6 bases at J, leaving 9 bases unmatched. The germline gives CDR1 SGHDT, CDR2 YYEEEE. The CDR3 consists of 15 residues. In the naive CD8 group, cells lacked CD45RO and were positively selected for CCR7, so terminally differentiated effector memory CD45RA+ cells were left out. General study findings and limits: As a rule, naive subsets had a larger estimated richness than memory subsets.

Remarks on this clone: Its antigen is undetermined.

The sequenced sample was naive CD8+ T cells sorted from blood. The sequence was obtained from a woman under 40 in good health. V usage is TRBV5-6 and J usage is TRBJ2-7, with 7 bases aligning to TRBD2. CDR3 nucleotide sequence: TGTGCCAGCAGCTTGGAGGGAGGGTCAGGGTTCGAGCAGTACTTC. This translates into CASSLEGGSGFEQYF.